This T cell receptor (beta chain) was sequenced for a study of metastatic and nonmetastatic thyroid tumors. Study overall: Comparison of repertoires was carried out across blood and tumor or nodule tissue from malignant and benign thyroid patients.

This clone was recorded at least ten times. Its specificity is not known. Germline V gene data show CDR1 as SEHNR and CDR2 as FQNEAQ (reference sequence). CDR3 length equals 16 residues. V gave up 5 bases and J gave up 0 bases; unmatched junction bases: 4. All patients reached thyroid surgery having received no treatment beforehand. Study-level findings and limits: Within blood and tumor, benign nodules reportedly had significantly lower TCR beta diversity than malignant thyroid tumors did.

Per the original methods: Construction of a distant-metastasis classifier for papillary thyroid cancer relied on CDR3 differences across clinicopathological groups. With MiXCR, TCRdb called clones anew from the PCR reads. TCRdb's processing, not the authors' own work, is the source of the V and J calls. The table records some 15,000 clones, about 12% of them present only once. The J gene is TRBJ2-3, the V gene TRBV7-9; 11 bases match TRBD2. The sample taken for sequencing was tumor tissue. The TCR sequence derives from a female donor with papillary thyroid cancer or a benign thyroid nodule (not recorded which). Some clones in this sample may be carry-over from other donors' samples. CDR3 sequence: CASSTRLAGSTDTQYF. The DNA of the CDR3 is TGTGCCAGCAGCACCCGACTAGCGGGGAGCACAGATACGCAGTATTTT.